This T cell receptor (beta chain) was identified during a study of blood T cell repertoires in COVID-19. The V gene end was trimmed by 5 bases and the J gene end by 7 bases; junction bases not matched to a gene: 14. The V gene's germline CDR1 is KGHSH and CDR2 LQKENI. This CDR3 is 16 amino acids long. The repertoire was sequenced with immunoSEQ multiplex PCR; TCRdb's copy has only in-frame clones and lacks some. The repertoire consists of some 75,000 clones, with about 86% occurring once and the leading ten covering approximately 6.3%. This TCR was sampled from a man older than 75 with COVID-19, enrolled during active disease. Sequencing was performed on peripheral blood. The chain is built from TRBV18 and TRBJ1-2; 9 positions match TRBD1. CDR3 sequence (DNA): TGTGCCAGCTCATTAGGCCCCGGGACAGGGTCGCGTGGCTACACCTTC. Protein sequence: CASSLGPGTGSRGYTF.